The 7 T cell receptor beta chains below come from one sample, sequenced in a study of T cell responses to AZD1222 COVID-19 vaccine. The protocol was immunoSEQ multiplex PCR, while the TCRdb copy is restricted to in-frame clones and leaves out a portion. Here the sample spans 140,000 to 150,000 clones, about 93% being singletons. Sequenced here: peripheral blood, sampled on day 0 of AZD1222 vaccination. These receptors all stem from an adult in good health.

This chain uses TRBV28 with TRBJ2-7; a weak D match, TRBD1 (6 bases). In germline, CDR1 is MDHEN, CDR2 SYDVKM. V dropped 7 bases and J dropped 0 bases, with 16 bases sitting between them. This CDR3 region has 15 residues. The CDR3 is CASTSLGHSSYEQYF. In nucleotides, the CDR3 is TGTGCCAGCACCAGTTTGGGACATTCCTCCTACGAGCAGTACTTC.

In the case of this clone: Compared with germline, one end of the junction differs, possibly owing to a read error. The chain employs TRBV6-5 and TRBJ1-4; D might be TRBD1 (5 bases). Germline loops: CDR1 MNHEY, CDR2 SVGAGI. The CDR3 covers 11 residues. CDR3 region: CASTGALWWVF. The CDR3 DNA reads as TGTGCCAGCACCGGGGCCCTCTGGTGGGTTTTT.

The V and J genes are TRBV5-4 and TRBJ1-5, with D unresolved. Germline CDR1 is SGHNT and CDR2 is YYREEE (reference sequence). V was clipped by 0 bases and J by 5 bases, with 3 bases between them. This CDR3 spans 12 amino acids. CDR3: CASSLGDQPQHF. The CDR3 DNA sequence: TGTGCCAGCAGCTTGGGGGATCAGCCCCAGCATTTT.

J is TRBJ1-1 and V is TRBV27, with 8 bases matching TRBD1. Germline V gene lookup returns CDR1 MNHEY and CDR2 SMNVEV (reference sequence). Losses at the gene ends were 6 bases for V and 1 base for J; bases not matched to a gene: 7. There are 15 residues in the CDR3. The CDR3 spells CASRKQGGWNTEAFF. Written as DNA, the CDR3 is TGTGCCAGCAGGAAACAGGGGGGGTGGAACACTGAAGCTTTCTTT.

The V gene is TRBV9, the J gene TRBJ2-2; 13 nucleotides agree with TRBD2. This CDR3 region has 16 residues. J lost 8 bases, V lost 3 bases, and 7 bases had no gene match. Per germline, CDR1 SGDLS and CDR2 YYNGEE. CDR3 nucleotides: TGTGCCAGCAGCGAGGGGACTAGCGGGGTAAATGGGGAGCTGTTTTTT. It encodes CASSEGTSGVNGELFF.

This rearrangement joins TRBV28 to TRBJ2-7, with D possibly being TRBD1 (6 bases). The CDR3 runs to 15 residues. Germline assignment: CDR1 MDHEN and CDR2 SYDVKM. V was shortened by 3 bases and J by 2 bases, with 14 bases between the two germline ends. CDR3: CASSFVEDRAYEQYF. CDR3 nucleotide sequence: TGTGCCAGCAGTTTTGTGGAGGACAGAGCCTACGAGCAGTACTTC.

The V and J genes are TRBV3-1 (or the pseudogene TRBV3-2) and TRBJ2-7, with 7 bases fitting TRBD1. This CDR3 is 15 amino acids long. Germline V gives CDR1 LGHDT, CDR2 YNNKEL (reference sequence). The trim removed 1 base at V and 2 bases at J, leaving 5 bases unmatched. DNA of the CDR3: TGTGCCAGCAGCCAAGTCAGGGGGTCAACCTACGAGCAGTACTTC. Amino acid sequence: CASSQVRGSTYEQYF.